A selection of T cell receptor beta chains follows, all from one sample in a study of cytomegalovirus exposure and HLA in healthy donors. Clones were read by immunoSEQ multiplex PCR, and TCRdb kept only the in-frame ones, dropping some. The table lists 210,000 or so clones, around 83% of them singletons. Specimen: PBMCs. Receptors were obtained from a woman aged 50 to 60 in good health and CMV-seropositive. Both conserved end residues are part of each CDR3. A D gene is named only where the DNA matches it firmly. Clone size appears in some rows only: once, few, many, or a class for an expanded clone.

j_gene | v_gene | d_gene | len | abundance | CDR3aa | CDR3nt
TRBJ1-4 | TRBV15 | NA | 13 | NA | CATGTRHNEKLFF | TGTGCCACCGGAACGAGACACAATGAAAAACTGTTTTTT
TRBJ2-5 | TRBV4-1 | TRBD2 | 18 | once | CASSQAPQTSGAQETQYF | TGCGCCAGCAGCCAAGCCCCCCAGACTAGCGGGGCGCAAGAGACCCAGTACTTC
TRBJ2-7 | TRBV6-5 | NA | 15 | NA | CASSTPDRASYEQYF | TGTGCCAGCAGCACCCCTGATCGAGCCTCCTACGAGCAGTACTTC
TRBJ1-1 | TRBV27 | NA | 14 | NA | CASSLNALRTEAFF | TGTGCCAGCAGTTTGAACGCCCTGCGCACTGAAGCTTTCTTT
TRBJ2-5 | TRBV7-8 | TRBD2 | 18 | NA | CASSLFTAGGLFAETQYF | TGTGCCAGCAGCTTATTTACGGCGGGGGGTTTGTTCGCAGAGACCCAGTACTTC
TRBJ2-2 | TRBV7-9 | NA | 13 | NA | CASSPFPRGELFF | TGTGCCAGCAGCCCCTTTCCTCGCGGGGAGCTGTTTTTT
TRBJ2-5 | TRBV10-2 | NA | 15 | NA | CASSDLGGRQETQYF | TGCGCCAGCAGTGACCTGGGGGGGCGACAAGAGACCCAGTACTTC
TRBJ1-6 | TRBV28 | TRBD1 | 14 | NA | CASGQGENNSPLHF | TGTGCCAGCGGACAGGGGGAAAATAATTCACCCCTCCACTTT
TRBJ1-6 | TRBV7-9 | NA | 17 | NA | CASSLAPGAPTNSPLHF | TGTGCCAGCAGCCTCGCACCAGGGGCCCCAACCAATTCACCCCTCCACTTT
TRBJ1-6 | TRBV4-3 | NA | 14 | NA | CASSQRLGDSPLHF | TGCGCCAGCAGCCAACGCCTCGGGGATTCACCCCTCCACTTT
TRBJ2-7 | TRBV7-9 | TRBD1 | 16 | NA | CASSLRTGGSSYEQYF | TGTGCCAGCAGCTTACGGACAGGGGGCAGCTCCTACGAGCAGTACTTC
TRBJ1-5 | TRBV6-1 | TRBD1 | 15 | NA | CASITGGIRNQPQHF | TGTGCCAGCATAACAGGGGGAATTCGCAATCAGCCCCAGCATTTT
TRBJ1-1 | TRBV9 | NA | 15 | NA | CASSALGGKDTEAFF | TGTGCCAGCAGCGCCCTCGGGGGTAAGGACACTGAAGCTTTCTTT
TRBJ2-7 | TRBV7-2 | TRBD2 | 15 | many | CASSYTTSQSHEQYF | TGTGCCAGCAGCTACACGACTAGCCAGTCCCACGAGCAGTACTTC
TRBJ1-1 | TRBV18 | NA | 14 | NA | CASSPAIRLTEAFF | TGTGCCAGCTCACCGGCGATTCGACTCACTGAAGCTTTCTTT
TRBJ2-5 | TRBV11-2 | TRBD2 | 16 | NA | CASSNGLAGGQETQYF | TGTGCCAGCAGCAACGGACTAGCGGGGGGCCAAGAGACCCAGTACTTC
TRBJ2-5 | TRBV5-4 | TRBD1 | 14 | NA | CASRGDSYQETQYF | TGTGCCAGCAGGGGGGACAGTTACCAAGAGACCCAGTACTTC
TRBJ2-5 | TRBV5-6 | TRBD1 | 15 | NA | CASSSRDRGMETQYF | TGTGCCAGCAGCTCCCGGGACAGGGGAATGGAGACCCAGTACTTC
TRBJ2-3 | TRBV7-9 | NA | 18 | NA | CASSPLPPSTSRTDTQYF | TGTGCCAGCAGCCCCCTTCCCCCCTCTACTAGCCGCACAGATACGCAGTATTTT
TRBJ2-5 | TRBV7-9 | NA | 16 | NA | CASSPSTGGWLETQYF | TGTGCCAGCAGCCCCTCGACAGGCGGATGGTTAGAGACCCAGTACTTC
TRBJ1-2 | TRBV19 | NA | 11 | NA | CASSSGDGYTF | TGTGCCAGTAGTAGTGGAGATGGCTACACCTTC
TRBJ2-5 | TRBV4-3 | NA | 15 | NA | CASSHGPGDGETQYF | TGCGCCAGCAGCCATGGACCAGGGGATGGAGAGACCCAGTACTTC
TRBJ1-1 | TRBV7-2 | NA | 14 | NA | CASSRGQGNTEAFF | TGTGCCAGCAGCCGTGGTCAGGGGAACACTGAAGCTTTCTTT